The 8 T cell receptor beta chains below come from one sample, sequenced in a study of T cells in Graves' hyperthyroidism and ophthalmopathy. Amplified TCR beta CDR3 regions came from RNA transcripts. TCR CDR3 regions were first amplified by RT-PCR with HTBI primers. TCRdb itself ran the multiplex PCR reads through MiXCR, one entry per CDR3 protein. This sample has over 700,000 distinct CDR3 sequences, with roughly a sixth found just once. The sample taken for sequencing was blood. These receptors were taken from a woman aged 45-65 years with Graves' hyperthyroidism that later progressed to Graves' ophthalmopathy.

The rearrangement joins TRBV6-5 to TRBJ1-2, with 12 bases lining up with TRBD1. The CDR3 extends over 18 amino acids. Germline V gives CDR1 MNHEY, CDR2 SVGAGI. J gave up 4 bases and V 6 bases, and 15 bases lay outside the gene matches. The CDR3 region has the DNA TGTGCCAGCAGCATACTCGGGACAGGGGGCGGAAGAGCCTATGGCTACACCTTC. Residues: CASSILGTGGGRAYGYTF.

This clonotype was counted between two and nine times. The chain recombines TRBV2 with TRBJ2-3; 7 positions match TRBD1. Germline V gene lookup returns CDR1 SNHLY and CDR2 FYNNEI. V shed 10 bases, J shed 3 bases, and the junction held 7 bases outside the gene matches. The CDR3 runs 13 residues. The CDR3 DNA follows: TGTGCCACCCAAATGACAGGGACAGATACGCAGTATTTT. This translates into CATQMTGTDTQYF.

This clonotype was recorded at least ten times. This chain uses TRBV18 with TRBJ1-1; D is perhaps TRBD1 (6 bases). Germline V gives CDR1 KGHSH, CDR2 LQKENI. Deletions cut 4 bases from V and 7 bases from J, with 13 bases between. CDR3 size: 13 residues. The DNA for the CDR3 is TGTGCCAGCTCACTAAAGCAGGGGCTTGAAGCTTTCTTT. Its protein is CASSLKQGLEAFF.

The V and J genes are TRBV29-1 and TRBJ2-3; 11 bases are a match to TRBD2. Trimming cost V 1 base and J 5 bases; bases outside gene matches: 5. Germline values: CDR1 SQVTM, CDR2 ANQGSEA. This CDR3 is 15 amino acids long. CDR3 in DNA: TGCAGCGTTGAAGGGGTTAGCGGGGGGGTAGATACGCAGTATTTT. This gives the protein CSVEGVSGGVDTQYF.

This clonotype was detected ten times or more. The rearrangement uses TRBV2 and TRBJ2-5; tentative D call: TRBD1 (6 bases). V lost 4 bases and J 3 bases, leaving 6 bases between the germline ends. In germline, CDR1 is SNHLY, CDR2 FYNNEI. This CDR3 is built from 12 residues. CDR3 region: CASSGTEETQYF. In nucleotides, the CDR3 is TGTGCCAGCAGTGGGACAGAAGAGACCCAGTACTTC.

This clonotype was recorded at least ten times. The rearrangement uses TRBV20-1 and TRBJ2-5; possible D gene TRBD2, 5 bases. The V and J ends lost 1 base and 4 bases respectively, with 10 bases between them. Germline V CDR1 and CDR2: DFQATT, SNEGSKA (reference sequence). CDR3 length: 13 amino acids. CDR3 sequence: CSARGGYTETQYF. As DNA, the CDR3 is TGCAGTGCTAGAGGAGGGTACACAGAGACCCAGTACTTC.

This clonotype was recorded at least ten times. CDR3 amino acids: CASSQVSARQPQHF. For the CDR3, the DNA is TGTGCCAGCAGCCAAGTCTCAGCCAGGCAGCCCCAGCATTTT. The chain has TRBV3-1 and TRBJ1-5; the D is unclear. The germline CDR1 and CDR2 sequences are LGHDT and YNNKEL (reference sequence). The CDR3 runs 14 residues. The V end was cut by 1 base, the J end by 7 bases, with 11 bases between.

The sample holds many counts of this clonotype. The chain is built from TRBV2 and TRBJ1-1; the D is unclear. This CDR3 has 12 residues. Germline CDR1 is SNHLY and CDR2 is FYNNEI. Trimming removed 4 bases from V and 7 bases from J, with 10 bases in between. CDR3 bases: TGTGCCAGCAGTGCCCGTGCCCTTGAAGCTTTCTTT. Encoded protein: CASSARALEAFF.